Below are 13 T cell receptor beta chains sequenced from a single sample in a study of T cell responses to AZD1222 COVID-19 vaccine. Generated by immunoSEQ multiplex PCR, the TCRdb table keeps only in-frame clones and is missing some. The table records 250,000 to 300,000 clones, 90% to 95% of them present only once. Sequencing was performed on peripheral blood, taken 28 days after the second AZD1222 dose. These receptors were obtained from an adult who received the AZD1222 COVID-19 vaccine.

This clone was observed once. The CDR3 spells CASRVQGTEAFF. The CDR3 coding sequence is TGTGCCAGCAGAGTCCAGGGGACTGAAGCTTTCTTT. This rearrangement joins TRBV2 to TRBJ1-1; tentative D call: TRBD1 (6 bases). The CDR3 is 12 residues long. The germline V gene encodes CDR1 SNHLY and CDR2 FYNNEI. Trimming stripped 6 bases from V and 5 bases from J, with 10 bases between.

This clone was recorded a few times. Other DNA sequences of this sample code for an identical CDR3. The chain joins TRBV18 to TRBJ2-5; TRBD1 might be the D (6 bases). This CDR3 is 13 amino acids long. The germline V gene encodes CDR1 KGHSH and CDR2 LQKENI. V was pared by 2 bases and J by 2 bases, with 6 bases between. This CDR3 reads CASSPGQQETQYF. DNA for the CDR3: TGTGCCAGCTCACCAGGACAGCAAGAGACCCAGTACTTC.

CDR3 loop: CASSPTGTARGNTIYF. CDR3 in DNA: TGTGCCAGCAGCCCGACCGGGACAGCGCGAGGAAACACCATATATTTT. V usage is TRBV6-2 or TRBV6-3 and J usage is TRBJ1-3; 7 nucleotides line up with TRBD1. Germline V gene data show CDR1 as MNHEY and CDR2 as SVGEGT. The CDR3 totals 16 residues. The V and J ends lost 6 bases and 4 bases, in that order; junction bases with no gene match: 12.

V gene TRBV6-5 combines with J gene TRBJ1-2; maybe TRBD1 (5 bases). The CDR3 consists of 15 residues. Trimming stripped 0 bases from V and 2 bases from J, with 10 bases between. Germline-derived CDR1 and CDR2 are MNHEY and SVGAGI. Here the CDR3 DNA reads TGTGCCAGCAGTTACTCGGGGTCAGGGAACTATGGCTACACCTTC. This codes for CASSYSGSGNYGYTF.

This CDR3 reads CASSYSSGLEQYF. The CDR3 DNA follows: TGTGCCAGCAGTTACTCGTCAGGGCTTGAGCAGTACTTC. This chain links TRBV6-5 with TRBJ2-7; weak D call: TRBD1 (5 bases). This CDR3 is 13 amino acids long. The V and J ends lost 0 bases and 7 bases respectively, with 10 bases between them. Germline V gene lookup returns CDR1 MNHEY and CDR2 SVGAGI.

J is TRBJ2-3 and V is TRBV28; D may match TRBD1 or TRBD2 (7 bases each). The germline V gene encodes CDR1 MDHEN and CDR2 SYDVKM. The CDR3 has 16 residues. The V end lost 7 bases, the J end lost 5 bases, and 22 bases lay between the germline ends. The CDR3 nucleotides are TGTGCCAGCATCTACGCAGGGGGGGCCCGGGGAGATACGCAGTATTTT. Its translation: CASIYAGGARGDTQYF. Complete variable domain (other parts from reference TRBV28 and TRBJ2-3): DVKVTQSSRYLVKRTGEKVFLECVQDMDHENMFWYRQDPGLGLRLIYFSYDVKMKEKGDIPEGYSVSREKKERFSLILESASTNQTSMYLCASIYAGGARGDTQYFGPGTRLTVL.

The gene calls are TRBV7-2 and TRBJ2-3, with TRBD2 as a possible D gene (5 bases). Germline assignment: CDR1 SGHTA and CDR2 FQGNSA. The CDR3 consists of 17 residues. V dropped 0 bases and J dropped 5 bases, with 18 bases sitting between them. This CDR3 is CASSLAELVSLQDTQYF. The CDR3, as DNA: TGTGCCAGCAGCTTAGCCGAACTAGTCAGTCTCCAAGATACGCAGTATTTT.

As DNA, the CDR3 is TGTGCCAGCAGTCGGTGGGCAGGGGCCCGCGAGACCCAGTACTTC. Protein: CASSRWAGARETQYF. V is TRBV5-5 and J is TRBJ2-5; perhaps TRBD1 as D (6 bases). Germline CDR1 is SGHKS and CDR2 is YYEKEE (reference sequence). The V end was cut by 5 bases, the J end by 5 bases, with 19 bases between. The CDR3 runs 15 residues.

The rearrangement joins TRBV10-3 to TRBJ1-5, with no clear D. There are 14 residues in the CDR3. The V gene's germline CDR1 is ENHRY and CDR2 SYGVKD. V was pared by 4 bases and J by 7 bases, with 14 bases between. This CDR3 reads CAISADGGGQPQHF. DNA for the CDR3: TGTGCCATCAGTGCTGACGGAGGAGGGCAGCCCCAGCATTTT.

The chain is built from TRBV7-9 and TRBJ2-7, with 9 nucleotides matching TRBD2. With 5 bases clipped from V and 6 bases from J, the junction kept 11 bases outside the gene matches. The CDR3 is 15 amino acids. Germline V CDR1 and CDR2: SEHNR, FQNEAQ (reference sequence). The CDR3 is CASSQGSGRRGEQYF. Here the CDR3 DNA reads TGTGCCAGCAGCCAGGGTAGCGGGAGACGGGGCGAGCAGTACTTC.

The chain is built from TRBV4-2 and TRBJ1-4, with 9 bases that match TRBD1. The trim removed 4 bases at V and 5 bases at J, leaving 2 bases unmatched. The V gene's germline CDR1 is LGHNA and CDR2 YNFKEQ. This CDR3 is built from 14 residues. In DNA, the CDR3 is TGTGCCAGCAGCCCAGGGACAGGGAATGAAAAACTGTTTTTT. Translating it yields CASSPGTGNEKLFF.

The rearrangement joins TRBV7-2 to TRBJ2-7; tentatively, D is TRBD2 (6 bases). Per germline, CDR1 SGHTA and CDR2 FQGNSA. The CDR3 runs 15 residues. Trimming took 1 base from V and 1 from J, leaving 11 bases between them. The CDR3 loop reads CASSLGGSGSYEQYF. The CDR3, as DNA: TGTGCCAGCAGCTTAGGCGGTAGCGGATCCTACGAGCAGTACTTC.

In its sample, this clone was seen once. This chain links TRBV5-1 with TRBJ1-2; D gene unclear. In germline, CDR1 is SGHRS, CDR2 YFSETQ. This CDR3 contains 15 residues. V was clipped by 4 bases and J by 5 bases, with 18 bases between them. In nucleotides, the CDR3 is TGCGCCAGCAGCCCCGGGCCTACCCTGGGGTATGGCTACACCTTC. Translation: CASSPGPTLGYGYTF.